This is a list of T cell receptor beta chains from one sample in a study of beta chain features in type 1 diabetes. Only in-frame clones appear in the TCRdb table, and some are missing; sequencing was by immunoSEQ multiplex PCR. The sample has approximately 730,000 clones, over 10% seen once. Material: naive CD4+ T cells from blood. The receptors come from a man aged 18 to 29 with type 1 diabetes. Both conserved end residues are part of each CDR3. D genes are given only for firm matches. Only some rows state a clone size, as once, few, many or a class for expanded clones.

few,TRBJ2-3,-,TRBV10-3,TGTGCCATCACTGAGAGAAATACGCAGTATTTT,CAITERNTQYF
few,TRBJ2-4,TRBD1,TRBV18,TGTGCCAGCTCACCACCGCCGGGACAGGGAAACATTCAGTACTTC,CASSPPPGQGNIQYF
-,TRBJ1-5,-,TRBV6-1,TGTGCCAGCAGTGAACAGGGCTATAGCAATCAGCCCCAGCATTTT,CASSEQGYSNQPQHF
few,TRBJ1-1,-,TRBV25-1,TGTGCCAGCCTTGAAACGGGACATTCAAGGACTGAAGCTTTCTTT,CASLETGHSRTEAFF
few,TRBJ1-2,TRBD1,TRBV4-2,TGTGCCAGCAGCCAAGAGGGACAGGGAGGCTATGGCTACACCTTC,CASSQEGQGGYGYTF
-,TRBJ2-6,TRBD1,TRBV28,TGTGCCAGCAGTCTAGGACAGGGTGGTGCCGGGGCCAACGTCCTGACTTTC,CASSLGQGGAGANVLTF
few,TRBJ2-5,-,TRBV2,TGTGCCAGCAGCAATACAGAGTACCTGGGGGAGACCCAGTACTTC,CASSNTEYLGETQYF
few,TRBJ2-3,-,TRBV30,TGTGCCTGGGGGAAGAGTAGGACCAGTGGAGGCACAGATACGCAGTATTTT,CAWGKSRTSGGTDTQYF
few,TRBJ2-3,TRBD1,TRBV25-1,TGTGCCAGCAGCTATGGACAGGGGAAGCAGTATTTT,CASSYGQGKQYF
few,TRBJ2-3,-,TRBV19,TGTGCCACCTCAGGGATTGGCGCAGATACGCAGTATTTT,CATSGIGADTQYF
few,TRBJ1-2,TRBD1,TRBV28,TGTGCCAGCAGTTTAGGGACAGAGTATGGCTACACCTTC,CASSLGTEYGYTF
-,TRBJ1-1,-,TRBV6-5,TGTGCCAGCAGTTACTTCGGGGGCGCTGAAGCTTTCTTT,CASSYFGGAEAFF
-,TRBJ2-2,TRBD2,TRBV2,TGTGCCAGCAGGTTGACTAGCAGTACCGGGGAGCTGTTTTTT,CASRLTSSTGELFF
-,TRBJ1-1,-,TRBV7-8,TGTGCCAGCAGAGCTGACATGCCCACTGAAGCTTTCTTT,CASRADMPTEAFF
few,TRBJ2-5,-,TRBV7-3,TGTGCCAGCAGCCCGCAGGGTATTGGGGAGACCCAGTACTTC,CASSPQGIGETQYF
-,TRBJ1-1,-,TRBV28,TGTGCCAGCAGACCTCACCTGAACACTGAAGCTTTCTTT,CASRPHLNTEAFF